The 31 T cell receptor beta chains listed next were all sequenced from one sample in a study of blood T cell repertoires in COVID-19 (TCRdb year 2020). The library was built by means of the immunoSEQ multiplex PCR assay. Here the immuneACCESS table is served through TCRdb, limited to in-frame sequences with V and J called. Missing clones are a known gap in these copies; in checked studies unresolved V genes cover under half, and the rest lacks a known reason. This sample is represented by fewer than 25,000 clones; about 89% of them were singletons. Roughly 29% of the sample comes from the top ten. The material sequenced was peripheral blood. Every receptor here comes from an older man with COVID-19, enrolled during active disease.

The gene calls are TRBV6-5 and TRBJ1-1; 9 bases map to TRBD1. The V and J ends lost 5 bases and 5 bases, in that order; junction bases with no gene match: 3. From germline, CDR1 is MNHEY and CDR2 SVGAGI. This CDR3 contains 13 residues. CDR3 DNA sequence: TGTGCCAGCAGTAATGGACAGGGGACTGAAGCTTTCTTT. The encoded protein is CASSNGQGTEAFF.

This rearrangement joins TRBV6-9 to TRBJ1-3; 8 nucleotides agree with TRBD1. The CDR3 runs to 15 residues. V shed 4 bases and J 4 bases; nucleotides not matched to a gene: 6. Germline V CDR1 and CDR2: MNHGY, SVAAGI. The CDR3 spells CASSSGTGAGNTIYF. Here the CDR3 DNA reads TGTGCCAGCAGTTCAGGGACAGGAGCGGGAAACACCATATATTTT.

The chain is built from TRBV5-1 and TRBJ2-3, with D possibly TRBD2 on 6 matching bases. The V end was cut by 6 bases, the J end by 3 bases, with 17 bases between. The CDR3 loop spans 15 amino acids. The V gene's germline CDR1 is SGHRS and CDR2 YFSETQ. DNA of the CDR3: TGCGCCAGCAACCTCGGGACTTCCCGTACAGATACGCAGTATTTT. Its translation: CASNLGTSRTDTQYF.

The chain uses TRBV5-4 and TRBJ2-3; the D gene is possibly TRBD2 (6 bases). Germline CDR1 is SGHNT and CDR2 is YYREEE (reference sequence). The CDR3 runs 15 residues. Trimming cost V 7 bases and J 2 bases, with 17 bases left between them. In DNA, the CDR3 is TGTGCCAGCTCTCCGGAGGAGGGCATCACAGATACGCAGTATTTT. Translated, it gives CASSPEEGITDTQYF.

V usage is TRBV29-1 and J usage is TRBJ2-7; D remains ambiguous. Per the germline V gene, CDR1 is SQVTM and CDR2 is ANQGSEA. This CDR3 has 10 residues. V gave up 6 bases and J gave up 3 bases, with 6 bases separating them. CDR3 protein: CSVTDYEQYF. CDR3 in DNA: TGCAGCGTAACAGACTACGAGCAGTACTTC.

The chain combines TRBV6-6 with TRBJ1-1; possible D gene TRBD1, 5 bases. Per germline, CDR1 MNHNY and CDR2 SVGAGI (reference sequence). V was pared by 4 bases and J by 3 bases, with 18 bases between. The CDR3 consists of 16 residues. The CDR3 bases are TGTGCCAGCAGTTGGGGGGTGGGAGTCCCATACACTGAAGCTTTCTTT. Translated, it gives CASSWGVGVPYTEAFF.

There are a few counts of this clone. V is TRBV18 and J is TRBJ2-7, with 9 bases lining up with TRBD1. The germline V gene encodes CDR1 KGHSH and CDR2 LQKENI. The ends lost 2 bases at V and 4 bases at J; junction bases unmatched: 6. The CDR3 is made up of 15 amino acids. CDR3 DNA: TGTGCCAGCTCACCAACAGGGGGCTCCTCTTACGAGCAGTACTTC. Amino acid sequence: CASSPTGGSSYEQYF.

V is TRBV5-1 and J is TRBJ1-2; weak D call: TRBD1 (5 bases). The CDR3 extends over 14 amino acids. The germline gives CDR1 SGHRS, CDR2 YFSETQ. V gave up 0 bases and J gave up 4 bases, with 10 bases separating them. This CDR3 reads CASSLDTGSYGYTF. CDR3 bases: TGCGCCAGCAGCTTGGATACAGGCAGCTATGGCTACACCTTC. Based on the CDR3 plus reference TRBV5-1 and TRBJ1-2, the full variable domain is KAGVTQTPRYLIKTRGQQVTLSCSPISGHRSVSWYQQTPGQGLQFLFEYFSETQRNKGNFPGRFSGRQFSNSRSEMNVSTLELGDSALYLCASSLDTGSYGYTFGSGTRLTVV.

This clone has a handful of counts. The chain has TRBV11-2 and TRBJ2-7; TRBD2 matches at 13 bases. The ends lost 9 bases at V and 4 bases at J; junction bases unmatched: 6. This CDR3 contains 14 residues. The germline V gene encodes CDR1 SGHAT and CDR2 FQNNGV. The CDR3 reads CASQLAGGGYEQYF. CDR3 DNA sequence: TGTGCCAGTCAACTAGCGGGAGGGGGGTACGAGCAGTACTTC.

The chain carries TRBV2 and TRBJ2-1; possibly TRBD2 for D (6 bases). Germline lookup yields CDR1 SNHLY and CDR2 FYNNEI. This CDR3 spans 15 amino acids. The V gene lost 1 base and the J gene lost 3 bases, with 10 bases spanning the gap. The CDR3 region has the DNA TGTGCCAGCAGTGAAGTTAGCGGAGTCTACAATGAGCAGTTCTTC. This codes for CASSEVSGVYNEQFF. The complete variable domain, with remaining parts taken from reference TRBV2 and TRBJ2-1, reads EPEVTQTPSHQVTQMGQEVILRCVPISNHLYFYWYRQILGQKVEFLVSFYNNEISEKSEIFDDQFSVERPDGSNFTLKIRSTKLEDSAMYFCASSEVSGVYNEQFFGPGTRLTVL.

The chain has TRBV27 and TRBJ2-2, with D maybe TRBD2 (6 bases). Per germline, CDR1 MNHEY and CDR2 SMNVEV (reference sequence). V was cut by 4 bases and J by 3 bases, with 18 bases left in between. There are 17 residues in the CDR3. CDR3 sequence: CASSSPGSPFYTGELFF. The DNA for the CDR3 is TGTGCCAGCAGTTCCCCCGGGAGCCCCTTTTACACCGGGGAGCTGTTTTTT.

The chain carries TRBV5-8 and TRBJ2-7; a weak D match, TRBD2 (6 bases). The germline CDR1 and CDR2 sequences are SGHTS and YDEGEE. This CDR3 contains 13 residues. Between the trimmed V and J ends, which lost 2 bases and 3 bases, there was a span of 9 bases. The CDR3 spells CASSFAGYYEQYF. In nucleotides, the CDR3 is TGTGCCAGCAGCTTCGCGGGATACTACGAGCAGTACTTC.

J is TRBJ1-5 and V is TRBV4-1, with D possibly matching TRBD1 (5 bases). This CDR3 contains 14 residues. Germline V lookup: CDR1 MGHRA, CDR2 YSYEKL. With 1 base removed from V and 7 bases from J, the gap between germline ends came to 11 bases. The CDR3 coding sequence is TGCGCCAGCAGCCAAGGGCCAGGGATCCAGCCCCAGCATTTT. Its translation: CASSQGPGIQPQHF.

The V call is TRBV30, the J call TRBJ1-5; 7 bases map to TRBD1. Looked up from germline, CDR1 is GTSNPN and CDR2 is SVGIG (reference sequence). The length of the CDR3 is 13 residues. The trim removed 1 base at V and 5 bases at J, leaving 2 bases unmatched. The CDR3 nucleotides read TGTGCCTGGAGTGGACAGGGTTATCAGCCCCAGCATTTT. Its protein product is CAWSGQGYQPQHF.

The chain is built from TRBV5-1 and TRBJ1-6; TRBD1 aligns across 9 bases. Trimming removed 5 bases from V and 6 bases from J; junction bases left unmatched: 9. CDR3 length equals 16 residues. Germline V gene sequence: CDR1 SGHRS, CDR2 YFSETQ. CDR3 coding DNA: TGCGCCAGCAGTCCGGACAGGGGCAGTCGTAATTCACCCCTCCACTTT. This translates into CASSPDRGSRNSPLHF.

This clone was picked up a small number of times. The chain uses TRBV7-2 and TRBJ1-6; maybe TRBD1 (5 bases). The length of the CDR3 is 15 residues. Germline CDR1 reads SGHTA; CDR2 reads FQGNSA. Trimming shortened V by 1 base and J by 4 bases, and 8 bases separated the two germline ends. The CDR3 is CASSLGQTYNSPLHF. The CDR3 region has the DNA TGTGCCAGCAGCTTAGGACAGACTTATAATTCACCCCTCCACTTT.

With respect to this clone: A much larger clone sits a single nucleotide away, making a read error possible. The CDR3 here is CASRSGDRGSSIDTQYF. The CDR3 DNA follows: TGTGCCAGTAGGTCCGGGGACAGGGGCTCTAGCATAGATACGCAGTATTTT. This rearrangement joins TRBV19 to TRBJ2-3; 10 bases match TRBD1. The CDR3 is 17 residues long. Looked up from germline, CDR1 is LNHDA and CDR2 is SQIVND (reference sequence).

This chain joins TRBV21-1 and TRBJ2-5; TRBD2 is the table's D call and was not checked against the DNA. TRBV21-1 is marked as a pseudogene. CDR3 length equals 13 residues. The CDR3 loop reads CASSKVREGTQYF. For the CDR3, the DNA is TGTGCCAGCAGCAAAGTACGAGAGGGGACCCAGTACTTC.

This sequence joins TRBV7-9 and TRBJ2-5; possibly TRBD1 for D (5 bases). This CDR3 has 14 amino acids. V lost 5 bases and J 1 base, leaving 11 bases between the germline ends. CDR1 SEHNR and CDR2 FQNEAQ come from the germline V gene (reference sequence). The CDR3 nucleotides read TGTGCCAGCAGCCGTGACAGTATCCAAGAGACCCAGTACTTC. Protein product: CASSRDSIQETQYF.

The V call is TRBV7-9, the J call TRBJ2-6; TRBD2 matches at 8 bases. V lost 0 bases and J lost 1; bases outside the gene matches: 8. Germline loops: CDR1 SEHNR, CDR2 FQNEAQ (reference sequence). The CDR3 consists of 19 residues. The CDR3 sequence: CASSLAGLDLWSGANVLTF. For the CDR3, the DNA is TGTGCCAGCAGCTTAGCGGGACTAGATCTTTGGTCTGGGGCCAACGTCCTGACTTTC.

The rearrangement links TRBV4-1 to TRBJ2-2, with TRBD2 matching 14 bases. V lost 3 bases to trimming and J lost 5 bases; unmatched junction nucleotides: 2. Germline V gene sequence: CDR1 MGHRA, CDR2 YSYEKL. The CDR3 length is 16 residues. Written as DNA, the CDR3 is TGCGCCAGCAGCCAGGGACTAGCGGGGGAGACCGGGGAGCTGTTTTTT. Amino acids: CASSQGLAGETGELFF.

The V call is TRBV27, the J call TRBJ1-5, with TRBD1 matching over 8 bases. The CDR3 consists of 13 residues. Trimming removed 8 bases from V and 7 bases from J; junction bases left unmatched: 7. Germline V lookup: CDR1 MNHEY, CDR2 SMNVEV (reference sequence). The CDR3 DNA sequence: TGTGCCAGCTCAACAGGGGGACGGCAGCCCCAGCATTTT. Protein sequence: CASSTGGRQPQHF.

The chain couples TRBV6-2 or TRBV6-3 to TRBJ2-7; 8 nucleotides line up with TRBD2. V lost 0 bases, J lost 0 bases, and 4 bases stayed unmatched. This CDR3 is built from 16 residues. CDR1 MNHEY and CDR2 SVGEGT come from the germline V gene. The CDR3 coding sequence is TGTGCCAGCAGTTACTCGGAGCGGGGGCACTCCTACGAGCAGTACTTC. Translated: CASSYSERGHSYEQYF.

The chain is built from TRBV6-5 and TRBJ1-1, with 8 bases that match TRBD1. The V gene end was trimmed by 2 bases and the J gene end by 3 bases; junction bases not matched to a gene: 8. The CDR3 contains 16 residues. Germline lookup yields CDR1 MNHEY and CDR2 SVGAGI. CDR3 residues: CASSYPGQGGHTEAFF. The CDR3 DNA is TGTGCCAGCAGTTACCCTGGACAGGGAGGCCACACTGAAGCTTTCTTT.

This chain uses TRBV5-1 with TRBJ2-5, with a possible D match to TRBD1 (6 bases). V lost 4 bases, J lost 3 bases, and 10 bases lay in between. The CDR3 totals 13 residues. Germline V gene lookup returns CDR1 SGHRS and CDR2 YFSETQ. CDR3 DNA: TGCGCCAGCAGCCCGGGACAAGAAGAGACCCAGTACTTC. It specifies CASSPGQEETQYF.

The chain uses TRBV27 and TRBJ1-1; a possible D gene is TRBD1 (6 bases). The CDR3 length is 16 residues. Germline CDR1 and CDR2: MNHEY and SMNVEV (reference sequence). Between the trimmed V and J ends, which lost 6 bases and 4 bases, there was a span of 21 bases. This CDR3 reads CASSSRQAVLFTEAFF. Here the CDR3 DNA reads TGTGCCAGCAGCTCCCGACAGGCTGTCTTATTCACTGAAGCTTTCTTT.

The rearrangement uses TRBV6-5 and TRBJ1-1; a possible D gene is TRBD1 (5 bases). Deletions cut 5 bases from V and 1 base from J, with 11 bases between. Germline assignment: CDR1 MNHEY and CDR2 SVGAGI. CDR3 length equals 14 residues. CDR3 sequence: CASSKFGQNTEAFF. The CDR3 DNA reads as TGTGCCAGCAGTAAATTTGGACAGAACACTGAAGCTTTCTTT.

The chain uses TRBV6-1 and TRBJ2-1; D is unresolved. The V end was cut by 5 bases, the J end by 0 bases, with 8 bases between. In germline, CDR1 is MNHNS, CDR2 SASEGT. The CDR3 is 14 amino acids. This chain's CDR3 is CASSSSLSYNEQFF. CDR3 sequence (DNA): TGTGCCAGCAGTTCTTCACTCTCCTACAATGAGCAGTTCTTC.

In DNA form, the CDR3 reads TGTGCCAGCAGCTCGACAGGGGGCGGCTACACCTTC. Translation gives CASSSTGGGYTF. The V and J genes are TRBV5-6 and TRBJ1-2; 10 bases are a match to TRBD1. With V trimmed by 3 bases and J by 8 bases, 1 base remained unmatched. Germline loops: CDR1 SGHDT, CDR2 YYEEEE. This CDR3 contains 12 residues.

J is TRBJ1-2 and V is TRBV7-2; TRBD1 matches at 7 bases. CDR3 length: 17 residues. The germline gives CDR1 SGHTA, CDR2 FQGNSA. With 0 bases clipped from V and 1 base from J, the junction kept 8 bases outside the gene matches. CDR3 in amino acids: CASSLALGQKSNYGYTF. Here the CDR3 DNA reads TGTGCCAGCAGCTTAGCGCTGGGACAGAAAAGTAACTATGGCTACACCTTC.

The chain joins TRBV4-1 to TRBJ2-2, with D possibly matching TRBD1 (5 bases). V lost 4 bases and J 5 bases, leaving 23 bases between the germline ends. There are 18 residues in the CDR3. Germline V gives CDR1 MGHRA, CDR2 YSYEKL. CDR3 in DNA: TGCGCCAGCAGCCCGCGGTCGACAGACCCATATCGAACCGGGGAGCTGTTTTTT. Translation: CASSPRSTDPYRTGELFF.